This paragraph covers one TCR beta chain sequence. This clonotype is labeled medium-sized (0.01 to 0.1%). Its target antigen remains unknown. There are no base qualities to consult, and no much larger clone falls within one base. This record comes from a study of T and B cells in COVID-19 patients (dated by TCRdb to between 2020 and 2021). Study-wide context: In this study, adaptive immunity was profiled in COVID-19 patients who either had active infection or had recovered, using TRB and IGH repertoire sequencing of peripheral blood. A recovered cohort included some 19 patients who provided about 20 samples, and most of these patients had mild to moderate COVID-19 treated on an outpatient basis. A median age of approximately 32 years was recorded in the recovered cohort versus roughly 67 years in the active-infection cohort. In the active-infection cohort, about 65% of the 20 patients were critically ill and required mechanical ventilation or ECMO. Of the approximately 21 patients in the active-infection cohort, around 17 had comorbidities associated with unfavorable COVID-19 outcome. The TCR and BCR sequence repository comprised around 35 patients and about 71 time points, with over 8 million TCR sequences analysed. Two patients were in both the active and recovered cohorts because samples existed from active disease and from after recovery. An age-matched reference group of over 35 healthy donors negative for COVID-19 antibodies served as the comparison for repertoire analyses. As many as 9 follow-up blood samples were taken per patient, and some of the samples covered different disease stages within the same individual.

General findings and caveats noted by the study authors: TRB repertoires were found to be highly clonal in active COVID-19, whereas diversity and richness at recovery were found to rise above healthy donor levels. Specific T cell subsets (CD4+/Treg/CD8+) and sorted SARS-CoV-2-responsive or tetramer+ T cells had not yet been sequenced, and these experiments were ongoing. The cohort was judged too small for assessing how HLA contributes to COVID-19 susceptibility or severity. Strongly skewed TRBV/TRBJ gene usage was reported in patients with COVID-19. Few blood samples were available from mildly ill patients while symptoms were present or from severe cases at early time points. A total of 2,200 or so TCR clusters were exclusive to the recovered cohort, and approximately 31 of those clusters were low-pGen clusters. The reported TCR clusters were stated to require prospective validation before clinical use.

Genomic DNA extracted from blood, in amounts of roughly 250-550 ng, served as the starting material for amplifying TRB repertoires. Sequencing took place on an Illumina MiSeq. Multiplex PCR with BIOMED2 TRB-A/B primer pools was used to amplify TRB rearrangements. Illumina-compatible adapters and 7-nucleotide sample barcodes were attached to the amplicons in two consecutive PCRs. All library PCRs used Phusion HS II polymerase. The amplicons were purified from gel with the NucleoSpin Gel and PCR Clean-up kit, measured on Qubit, and then pooled at 4 to 5 nM. Before Illumina next-generation sequencing, the quality of the amplicon pool was assessed on an Agilent 2100 Bioanalyzer. From the authors' description of their analysis: Annotation of TRB rearrangements was done in MiXCR 3.0.8 with the default MiXCR reference library. Non-productive reads and sequences with fewer than 2 reads were excluded, and each unique CDR3 nucleotide sequence counted as one clone. Clonality, diversity, richness and V-J gene usage were computed in R 3.5.1. GLIPH2 was used for TCR clustering by CDR3 similarity, and generation probabilities were calculated by OLGA. GLIPH2 clusters were kept only if they contained at least four unique TCR clonotypes found in at least three individuals. The raw public data were reprocessed by TCRdb itself: fastp quality trimming at Q25, MiXCR clonotype calling, in-frame beta chains only. All rows with the same CDR3 protein become a single entry with the most common DNA and genes. These V and J calls originate from TCRdb's pipeline instead of the authors' own analysis. The sample table holds around 3,000 distinct CDR3 sequences, of which more than 25% were seen once. The ten largest clones represent 20% to 30% of the sample.

This clonotype was obtained from a human donor with active COVID-19. The sample comprised blood.

Read as DNA, the sequence is TGTGCCATCAGTGAAGGGGCTAGCGGGGCCAATGAGCAGTTCTTC. This is translated as CAISEGASGANEQFF. The V and J genes are TRBV10-3 and TRBJ2-1, with 9 central nucleotides matching TRBD2. Trimming accounts for 3 bases at V and 6 bases at J, while the number of junction bases matched to no gene is 6. CDR1 and CDR2 were assigned from the germline V gene as ENHRY and SYGVKD. From the cysteine through the phenylalanine, the CDR3 covers 15 amino acids. CDR3 DNA only is kept here, 45 bases in frame from base 1.